A selection of T cell receptor beta chains follows, all from one sample in a study of T cells in Graves' hyperthyroidism and ophthalmopathy. TCRdb recomputed calls from the multiplex PCR reads with MiXCR, one row per CDR3 protein. The sample has around 450,000 distinct CDR3 sequences; roughly 13% are singletons. The source material was blood. The receptors were gathered from a woman younger than 30 with Graves' hyperthyroidism. The CDR3 runs from the conserved cysteine through the conserved F or W. Fields, in order: V gene, J gene, D gene, clone size, CDR3 protein, CDR3 DNA. D genes are given only for firm matches. Size values are once, few and many counts, or a class for expanded clones, and some rows have none.

TRBV2	TRBJ2-7	NA	many	CASSERGDYEQYF	TGTGCCAGCAGTGAAAGAGGGGACTACGAGCAGTACTTC
TRBV14	TRBJ2-7	TRBD1	NA	CASRRTGTSSYEQYF	TGTGCCAGCAGAAGGACAGGAACTAGCTCCTACGAGCAGTACTTC
TRBV11-2	TRBJ2-7	NA	NA	CASSLAESEQYF	TGTGCCAGCAGCTTAGCCGAGTCCGAGCAGTACTTC
TRBV6-1	TRBJ2-7	NA	many	CASSNLRSGGKSKSYEQYF	TGTGCCAGCAGTAACCTTCGGAGTGGCGGGAAATCTAAATCCTACGAGCAGTACTTC
TRBV7-9	TRBJ2-3	NA	many	CASSFRAPGTDTQYF	TGTGCCAGCAGCTTCCGGGCCCCGGGCACAGATACGCAGTATTTT
TRBV28	TRBJ1-2	TRBD1	many	CASRPRDRPGYTF	TGTGCCAGCAGACCTCGGGACAGACCAGGCTACACCTTC
TRBV13	TRBJ1-1	TRBD1	many	CASSQWTGNTEAFF	TGTGCCAGCAGCCAGTGGACAGGGAACACTGAAGCTTTCTTT
TRBV27	TRBJ2-5	NA	many	CASSSTLASGAQYF	TGTGCCAGCAGTTCAACCTTAGCCTCCGGGGCCCAGTACTTC
TRBV27	TRBJ1-2	NA	many	CASSLSAYYGYTF	TGTGCCAGCAGTTTATCCGCCTACTATGGCTACACCTTC
TRBV4-1	TRBJ2-1	TRBD2	few	CASSRTSGRASEQFF	TGCGCCAGCAGCCGGACTAGCGGGAGGGCAAGTGAGCAGTTCTTC
TRBV6-2/TRBV6-3	TRBJ1-1	TRBD1	NA	CASSYKDRALPEAFF	TGTGCCAGCAGTTACAAGGACAGGGCTCTCCCTGAAGCTTTCTTT